This note documents a single T cell receptor beta chain sequence. How the authors handled the data: Nucleated cell number was recorded as an estimate derived from reference gene primer amplification. Only in-frame clones appear in the TCRdb table, and some are missing; sequencing was by immunoSEQ multiplex PCR. The V and J calls and clone size were taken over from that table, and D and trimming were inferred from the DNA. This table holds more than 30,000 clones, about 94% found once. The data are from a study of blood T cell repertoires in COVID-19. Study summary: The origin of the acute and convalescent COVID-19 samples was the United States, Italy and Spain. T cells, B-cell-depleted T cells, or PBMCs provided the cDNA or gDNA that served as material.

The CDR3 contains 15 residues. V was trimmed by 1 base and J by 0 bases, leaving 10 bases between them. CDR1 and CDR2 (germline): KGHSH, LQKENI. Material for sequencing was peripheral blood. The sequence came from a human donor with active COVID-19. The donor label of this sample is uncertain. The J gene is TRBJ2-7, the V gene TRBV18; tentative D call: TRBD2 (6 bases). Written as DNA, the CDR3 is TGTGCCAGCTCACCACTACTAGCCACCTCCTACGAGCAGTACTTC. As protein: CASSPLLATSYEQYF. The full variable domain, its missing parts supplied by reference TRBV18 and TRBJ2-7, is NAGVMQNPRHLVRRRGQEARLRCSPMKGHSHVYWYRQLPEEGLKFMVYLQKENIIDESGMPKERFSAEFPKEGPSILRIQQVVRGDSAAYFCASSPLLATSYEQYFGPGTRLTVT.